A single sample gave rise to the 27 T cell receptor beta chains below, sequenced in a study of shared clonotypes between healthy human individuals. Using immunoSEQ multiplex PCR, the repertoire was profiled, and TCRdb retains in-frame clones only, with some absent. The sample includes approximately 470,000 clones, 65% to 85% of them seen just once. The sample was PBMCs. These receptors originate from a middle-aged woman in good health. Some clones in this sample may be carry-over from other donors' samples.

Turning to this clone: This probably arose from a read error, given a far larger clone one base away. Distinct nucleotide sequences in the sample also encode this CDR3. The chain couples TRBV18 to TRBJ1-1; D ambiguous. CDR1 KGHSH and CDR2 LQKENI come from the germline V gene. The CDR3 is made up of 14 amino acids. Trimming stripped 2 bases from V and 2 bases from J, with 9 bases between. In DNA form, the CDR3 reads TGTGCCAGCTCACCAGCCAGCCTAAACACTGAAGCTTTCTTT. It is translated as CASSPASLNTEAFF.

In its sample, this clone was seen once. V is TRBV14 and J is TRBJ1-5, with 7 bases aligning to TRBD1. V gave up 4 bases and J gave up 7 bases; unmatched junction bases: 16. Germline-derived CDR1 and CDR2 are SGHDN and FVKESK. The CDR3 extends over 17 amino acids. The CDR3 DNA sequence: TGTGCCAGCAGCCCACCGGGGAGGGGGCTAATTTTGCAGCCCCAGCATTTT. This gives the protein CASSPPGRGLILQPQHF.

Here the CDR3 DNA reads TGTGCCAGCTCACCAGCTGGGCCAGGGTCTACCGAGCAGTACTTC. It yields the protein CASSPAGPGSTEQYF. This chain links TRBV18 with TRBJ2-7, with a weak D call TRBD1 (5 bases). CDR3 size: 15 residues. The germline V gene encodes CDR1 KGHSH and CDR2 LQKENI. Trimming shortened V by 2 bases and J by 6 bases, and 17 bases separated the two germline ends. Full variable domain (missing parts from reference TRBV18 and TRBJ2-7): NAGVMQNPRHLVRRRGQEARLRCSPMKGHSHVYWYRQLPEEGLKFMVYLQKENIIDESGMPKERFSAEFPKEGPSILRIQQVVRGDSAAYFCASSPAGPGSTEQYFGPGTRLTVT.

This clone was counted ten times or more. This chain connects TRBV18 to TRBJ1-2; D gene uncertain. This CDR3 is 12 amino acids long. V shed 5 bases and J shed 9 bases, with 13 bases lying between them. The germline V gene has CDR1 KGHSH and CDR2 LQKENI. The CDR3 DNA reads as TGTGCCAGCTCAACCAGCGCGGAAAGCTACACCTTC. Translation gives CASSTSAESYTF.

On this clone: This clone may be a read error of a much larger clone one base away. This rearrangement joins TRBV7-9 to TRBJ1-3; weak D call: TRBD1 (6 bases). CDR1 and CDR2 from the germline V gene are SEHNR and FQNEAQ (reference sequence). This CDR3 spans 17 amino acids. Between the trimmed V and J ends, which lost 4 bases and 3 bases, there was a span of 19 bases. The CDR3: CASSSEQGWVYGNTIYF. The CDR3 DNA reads TGTGCCAGCAGCTCCGAACAGGGATGGGTCTATGGAAACACCATATATTTT.

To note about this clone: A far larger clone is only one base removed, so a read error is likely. The chain's CDR3 is CASSQDRDRGDEQYF. CDR3 DNA sequence: TGCGCCAGCAGCCAAGACAGGGACAGGGGCGACGAGCAGTACTTC. This chain links TRBV4-3 with TRBJ2-7; TRBD1 matches 10 bases. Losses at the gene ends were 0 bases for V and 5 bases for J; bases not matched to a gene: 4. In germline, CDR1 is LGHNA, CDR2 YSLEER. The CDR3 runs 15 residues.

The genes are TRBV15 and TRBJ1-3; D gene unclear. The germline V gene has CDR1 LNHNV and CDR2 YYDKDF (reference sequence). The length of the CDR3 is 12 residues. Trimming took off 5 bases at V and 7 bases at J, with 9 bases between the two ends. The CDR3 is CATSLGANTIYF. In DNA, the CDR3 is TGTGCCACCAGCCTAGGAGCTAACACCATATATTTT.

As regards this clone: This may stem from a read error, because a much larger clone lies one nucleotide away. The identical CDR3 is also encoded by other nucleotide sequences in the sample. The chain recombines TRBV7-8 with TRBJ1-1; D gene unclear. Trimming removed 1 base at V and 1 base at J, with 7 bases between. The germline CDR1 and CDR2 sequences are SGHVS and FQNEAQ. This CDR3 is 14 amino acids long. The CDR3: CASSLGGGNTEAFF. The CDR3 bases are TGTGCCAGCAGCTTAGGAGGAGGGAACACTGAAGCTTTCTTT.

CDR3 sequence: CASSQTGGGVYGYTF. The DNA for the CDR3 is TGCGCCAGCAGCCAAACCGGCGGGGGTGTCTATGGCTACACCTTC. This rearrangement joins TRBV4-3 to TRBJ1-2; maybe TRBD1 (5 bases). The CDR3 has 15 residues. CDR1 is LGHNA, CDR2 YSLEER, per germline. V was clipped by 2 bases and J by 4 bases, with 14 bases between them.

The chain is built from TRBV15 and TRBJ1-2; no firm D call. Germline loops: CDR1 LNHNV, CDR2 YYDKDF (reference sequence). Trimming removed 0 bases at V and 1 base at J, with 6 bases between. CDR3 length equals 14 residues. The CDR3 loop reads CATSRERVNYGYTF. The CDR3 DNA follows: TGTGCCACCAGCAGAGAGAGGGTTAACTATGGCTACACCTTC. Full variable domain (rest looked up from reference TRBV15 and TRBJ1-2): DAMVIQNPRYQVTQFGKPVTLSCSQTLNHNVMYWYQQKSSQAPKLLFHYYDKDFNNEADTPDNFQSRRPNTSFCFLDIRSPGLGDTAMYLCATSRERVNYGYTFGSGTRLTVV.

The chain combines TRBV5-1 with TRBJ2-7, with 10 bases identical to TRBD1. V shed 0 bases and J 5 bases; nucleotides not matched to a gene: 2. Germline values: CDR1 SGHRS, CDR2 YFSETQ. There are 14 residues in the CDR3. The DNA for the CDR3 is TGCGCCAGCAGCTTGGGACAGGGGGCGCACGAGCAGTACTTC. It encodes CASSLGQGAHEQYF.

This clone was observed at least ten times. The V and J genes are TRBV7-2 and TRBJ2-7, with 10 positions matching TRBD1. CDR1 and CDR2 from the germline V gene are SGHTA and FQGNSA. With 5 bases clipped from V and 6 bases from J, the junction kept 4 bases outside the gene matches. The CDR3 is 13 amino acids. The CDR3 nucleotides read TGTGCCAGCAGCAGGGACAGGGGCTCCGAGCAGTACTTC. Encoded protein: CASSRDRGSEQYF.

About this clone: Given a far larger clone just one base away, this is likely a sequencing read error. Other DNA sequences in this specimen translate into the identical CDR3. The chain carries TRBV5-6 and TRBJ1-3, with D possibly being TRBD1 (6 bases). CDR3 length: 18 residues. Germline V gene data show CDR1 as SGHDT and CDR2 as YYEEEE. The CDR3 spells CASSSNRGGQFSGNTIYF. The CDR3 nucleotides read TGTGCAAGCAGCTCGAACCGCGGAGGACAGTTCTCTGGAAACACCATATATTTT.

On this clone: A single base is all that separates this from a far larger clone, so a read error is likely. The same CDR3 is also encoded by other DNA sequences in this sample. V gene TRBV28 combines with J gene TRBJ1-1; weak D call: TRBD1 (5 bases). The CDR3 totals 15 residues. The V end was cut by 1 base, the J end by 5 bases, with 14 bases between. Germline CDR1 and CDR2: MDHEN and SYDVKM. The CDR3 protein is CASSLSSAGGTEAFF. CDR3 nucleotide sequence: TGTGCCAGCAGTTTATCTAGTGCGGGGGGTACTGAAGCTTTCTTT.

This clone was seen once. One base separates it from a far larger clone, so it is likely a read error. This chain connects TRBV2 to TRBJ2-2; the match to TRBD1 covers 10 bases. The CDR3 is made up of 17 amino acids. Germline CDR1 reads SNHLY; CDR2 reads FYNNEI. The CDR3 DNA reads TGTGCCAGCAGTGAAGAGGGGACAGGGGCGAACACCGGGGAGCCGTTTTTT. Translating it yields CASSEEGTGANTGEPFF.

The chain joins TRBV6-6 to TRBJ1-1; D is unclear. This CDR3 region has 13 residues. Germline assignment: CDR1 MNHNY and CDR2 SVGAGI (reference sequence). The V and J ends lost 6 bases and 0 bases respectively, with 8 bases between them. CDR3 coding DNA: TGTGCCAGCAGGCCTATTCTGAACACTGAAGCTTTCTTT. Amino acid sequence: CASRPILNTEAFF.

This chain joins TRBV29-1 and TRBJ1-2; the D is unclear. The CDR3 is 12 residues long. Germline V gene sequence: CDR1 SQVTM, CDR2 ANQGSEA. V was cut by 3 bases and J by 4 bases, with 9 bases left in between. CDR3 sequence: CSVEMGSYGYTF. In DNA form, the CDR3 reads TGCAGCGTTGAGATGGGGAGCTATGGCTACACCTTC.

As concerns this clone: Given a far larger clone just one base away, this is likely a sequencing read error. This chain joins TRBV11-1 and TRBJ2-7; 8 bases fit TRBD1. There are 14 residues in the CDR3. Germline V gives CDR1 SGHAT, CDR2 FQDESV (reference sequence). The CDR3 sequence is CDSSLGQGVNEQYF. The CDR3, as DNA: TGTGACAGCAGCTTAGGACAGGGCGTCAACGAGCAGTACTTC. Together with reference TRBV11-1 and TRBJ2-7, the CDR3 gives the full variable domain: EAEVAQSPRYKITEKSQAVAFWCDPISGHATLYWYRQILGQGPELLVQFQDESVVDDSQLPKDRFSAERLKGVDSTLKIQPAELGDSAMYLCDSSLGQGVNEQYFGPGTRLTVT.

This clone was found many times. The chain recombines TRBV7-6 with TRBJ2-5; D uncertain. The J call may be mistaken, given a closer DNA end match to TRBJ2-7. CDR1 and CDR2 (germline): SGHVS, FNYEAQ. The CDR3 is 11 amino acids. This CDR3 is CASSSWNEQYF. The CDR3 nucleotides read TGTGCCAGCAGCTCTTGGAACGAGCAGTACTTC.

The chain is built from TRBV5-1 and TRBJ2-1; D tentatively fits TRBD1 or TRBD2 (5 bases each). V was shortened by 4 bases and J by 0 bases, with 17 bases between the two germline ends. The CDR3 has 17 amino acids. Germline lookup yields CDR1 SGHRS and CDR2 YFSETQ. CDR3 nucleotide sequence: TGCGCCAGCAGCACCTATCCGGGACGCAGCTCCTACAATGAGCAGTTCTTC. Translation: CASSTYPGRSSYNEQFF. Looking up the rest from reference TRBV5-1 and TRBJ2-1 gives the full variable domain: KAGVTQTPRYLIKTRGQQVTLSCSPISGHRSVSWYQQTPGQGLQFLFEYFSETQRNKGNFPGRFSGRQFSNSRSEMNVSTLELGDSALYLCASSTYPGRSSYNEQFFGPGTRLTVL.

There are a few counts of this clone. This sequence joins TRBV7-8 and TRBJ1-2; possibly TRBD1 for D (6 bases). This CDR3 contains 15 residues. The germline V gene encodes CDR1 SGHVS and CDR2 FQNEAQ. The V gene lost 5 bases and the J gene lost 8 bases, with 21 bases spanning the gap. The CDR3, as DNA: TGTGCCAGCAGCCCTCACCTTGCGGGGGCGGTAGGCTACACCTTC. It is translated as CASSPHLAGAVGYTF. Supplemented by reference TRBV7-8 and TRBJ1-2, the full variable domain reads GAGVSQSPRYKVAKRGQDVALRCDPISGHVSLFWYQQALGQGPEFLTYFQNEAQLDKSGLPSDRFFAERPEGSVSTLKIQRTQQEDSAVYLCASSPHLAGAVGYTFGSGTRLTVV.

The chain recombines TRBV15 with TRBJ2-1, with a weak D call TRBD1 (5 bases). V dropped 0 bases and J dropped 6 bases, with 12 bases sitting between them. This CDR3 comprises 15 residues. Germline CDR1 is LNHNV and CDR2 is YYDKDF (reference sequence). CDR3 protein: CATSRDRSGFNEQFF. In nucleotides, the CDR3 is TGTGCCACCAGCAGAGATCGATCAGGGTTCAATGAGCAGTTCTTC.

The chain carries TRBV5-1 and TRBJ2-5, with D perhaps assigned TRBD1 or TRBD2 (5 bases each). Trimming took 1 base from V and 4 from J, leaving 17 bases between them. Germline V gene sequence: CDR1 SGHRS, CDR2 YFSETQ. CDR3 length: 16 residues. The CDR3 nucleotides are TGCGCCAGCAGCTTGTTGTCGGGACCGACCAGAGAGACCCAGTACTTC. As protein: CASSLLSGPTRETQYF.

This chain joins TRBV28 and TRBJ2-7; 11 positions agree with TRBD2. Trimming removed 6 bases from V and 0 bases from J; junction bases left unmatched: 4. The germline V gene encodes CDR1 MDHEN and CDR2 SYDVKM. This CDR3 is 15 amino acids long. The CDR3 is CASSRTSGSSYEQYF. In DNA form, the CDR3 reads TGTGCCAGCAGCCGGACTAGCGGGTCCTCCTACGAGCAGTACTTC.

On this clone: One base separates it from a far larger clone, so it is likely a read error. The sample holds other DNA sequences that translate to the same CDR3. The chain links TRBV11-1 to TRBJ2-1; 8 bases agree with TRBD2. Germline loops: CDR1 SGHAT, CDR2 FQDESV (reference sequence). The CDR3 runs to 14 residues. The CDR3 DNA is TGTGCAAGCAGCTTTAGCGGGACCCTCGGTGAGCAGTTCTTC. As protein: CASSFSGTLGEQFF.

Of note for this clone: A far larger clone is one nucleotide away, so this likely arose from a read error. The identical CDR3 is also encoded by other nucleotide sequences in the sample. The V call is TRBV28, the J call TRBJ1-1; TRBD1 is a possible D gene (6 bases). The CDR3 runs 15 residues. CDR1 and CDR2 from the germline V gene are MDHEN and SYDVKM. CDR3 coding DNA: TGTGCCAGTAGTTTACTGATGGGGGCAGACACTGAAGCTTTCTTT. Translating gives CASSLLMGADTEAFF. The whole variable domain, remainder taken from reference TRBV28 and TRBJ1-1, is DVKVTQSSRYLVKRTGEKVFLECVQDMDHENMFWYRQDPGLGLRLIYFSYDVKMKEKGDIPEGYSVSREKKERFSLILESASTNQTSMYLCASSLLMGADTEAFFGQGTRLTVV.

CDR3 coding DNA: TGTGCCAGCAGCGGCTCACCATCCCCTACAGATACGCAGTATTTT. Amino acids: CASSGSPSPTDTQYF. V gene TRBV11-2 combines with J gene TRBJ2-3; D call uncertain. The CDR3 covers 15 residues. Trimming shortened V by 5 bases and J by 3 bases, and 15 bases separated the two germline ends. Germline V gives CDR1 SGHAT, CDR2 FQNNGV.